Shown below are 13 T cell receptor beta chains from a single sample sequenced in a study of blood T cell repertoires in COVID-19. Profiling relied on immunoSEQ multiplex PCR, and the TCRdb table lists in-frame clones only, not all of them. The table includes 120,000 to 150,000 clones, roughly 90% detected once. Sequences were obtained from peripheral blood. Source of these receptors: a human donor in a cohort sampled during active COVID-19.

The chain employs TRBV24-1 and TRBJ2-7, with D maybe TRBD1 (6 bases). V dropped 3 bases and J dropped 4 bases, with 9 bases sitting between them. Germline CDR1 reads KGHDR; CDR2 reads SFDVKD. This CDR3 region has 13 residues. CDR3 in DNA: TGTGCCACCAGTGATCCCGACAGGTACGAGCAGTACTTC. Translation gives CATSDPDRYEQYF.

This chain links TRBV29-1 with TRBJ1-2, with 9 bases that match TRBD1. The CDR3 length is 13 residues. The V gene's germline CDR1 is SQVTM and CDR2 ANQGSEA. With V trimmed by 6 bases and J by 4 bases, 6 bases remained unmatched. The CDR3 sequence: CSVDRGWSYGYTF. The DNA for the CDR3 is TGCAGCGTCGACAGGGGGTGGTCCTATGGCTACACCTTC.

V gene TRBV7-9 combines with J gene TRBJ2-1; 9 bases match TRBD2. This CDR3 comprises 18 residues. Germline assignment: CDR1 SEHNR and CDR2 FQNEAQ (reference sequence). The V and J ends lost 5 bases and 4 bases, in that order; junction bases with no gene match: 15. The CDR3 loop reads CASSPPAGGSRSYNEQFF. Here the CDR3 DNA reads TGTGCCAGCAGCCCCCCGGCGGGAGGGAGTCGGTCATACAATGAGCAGTTCTTC.

This clone was detected once. At one end, the junction sequence differs from germline, possibly due to a read error. This chain joins TRBV9 and TRBJ2-7; 11 bases are a match to TRBD2. CDR3 size: 16 residues. In germline, CDR1 is SGDLS, CDR2 YYNGEE. CDR3 DNA sequence: TGTGCCAGCAGCGCACCTACTAGCGGGAGCTCCCACGAGCAGTACTTC. Translated, it gives CASSAPTSGSSHEQYF.

V is TRBV27 and J is TRBJ2-7, with a possible D match to TRBD1 (6 bases). This CDR3 spans 16 amino acids. The germline V and J ends were trimmed by 5 bases and 3 bases, with 20 bases remaining between them. CDR1 and CDR2 from the germline V gene are MNHEY and SMNVEV (reference sequence). CDR3 in amino acids: CASSRLGQPTLYEQYF. The CDR3 bases are TGTGCCAGCAGTCGCCTCGGACAGCCTACCCTCTACGAGCAGTACTTC.

This clone appeared a few times. The CDR3 bases are TGTGCCACCAGTGATTTGCACCGGACTAGCGGAGCCTACAATGAGCAGTTCTTC. This codes for CATSDLHRTSGAYNEQFF. The chain carries TRBV24-1 and TRBJ2-1; TRBD2 agrees at 10 bases. Germline V gene sequence: CDR1 KGHDR, CDR2 SFDVKD. The CDR3 has 18 residues. Losses at the gene ends were 0 bases for V and 2 bases for J; bases not matched to a gene: 6.

J is TRBJ1-5 and V is TRBV5-6; 7 nucleotides agree with TRBD1. V was pared by 2 bases and J by 1 base, with 9 bases of the junction left unmatched. The CDR3 length is 17 residues. Germline V gene data show CDR1 as SGHDT and CDR2 as YYEEEE. CDR3: CASSFQGGPLSNQPQHF. CDR3 nucleotide sequence: TGTGCCAGCAGCTTTCAGGGGGGTCCCCTGAGCAATCAGCCCCAGCATTTT.

The CDR3 region is CASSMSARNEQFF. For the CDR3, the DNA is TGTGCCAGTAGTATGTCGGCGAGGAATGAGCAGTTCTTC. V and J are TRBV19 and TRBJ2-1; D unresolved. Trimming left V 3 bases short and J 7 bases short, with 10 bases between. This CDR3 is built from 13 residues. CDR1 is LNHDA and CDR2 is SQIVND in the germline V gene (reference sequence).

J is TRBJ2-1 and V is TRBV11-2; no clear D gene. From germline, CDR1 is SGHAT and CDR2 FQNNGV. Trimming shortened V by 3 bases and J by 12 bases, and 9 bases separated the two germline ends. CDR3 size: 11 residues. CDR3 residues: CASSLKTGQFF. CDR3 nucleotide sequence: TGTGCCAGCAGCTTGAAAACCGGGCAGTTCTTC.

V gene TRBV7-8 combines with J gene TRBJ2-7; TRBD1 agrees at 10 bases. Germline CDR1 SGHVS, CDR2 FQNEAQ. The CDR3 is made up of 14 amino acids. V was clipped by 5 bases and J by 6 bases; unmatched bases: 7. The CDR3 coding sequence is TGTGCCAGCAGCGTATCTAGGACAGGGGGCGAGCAGTACTTC. It is translated as CASSVSRTGGEQYF.

V is TRBV28 and J is TRBJ1-6; 8 nucleotides agree with TRBD1. With 7 bases clipped from V and 10 bases from J, the junction kept 12 bases outside the gene matches. CDR1 MDHEN and CDR2 SYDVKM come from the germline V gene. There are 15 residues in the CDR3. CDR3 nucleotides: TGTGCCAGCACCTTAGATGAGACAGGGGAATCACCCCTCCACTTT. Protein sequence: CASTLDETGESPLHF. Combining the CDR3 with reference TRBV28 and TRBJ1-6 gives the whole variable domain DVKVTQSSRYLVKRTGEKVFLECVQDMDHENMFWYRQDPGLGLRLIYFSYDVKMKEKGDIPEGYSVSREKKERFSLILESASTNQTSMYLCASTLDETGESPLHFGNGTRLTVT.

The CDR3 bases are TGTGCCAGCAGCGGAGGGGCCCTTCGGGCCCCCCTTTACGAGCAGTACTTC. As protein: CASSGGALRAPLYEQYF. The genes are TRBV7-2 and TRBJ2-7, with D maybe TRBD2 (6 bases). Germline assignment: CDR1 SGHTA and CDR2 FQGNSA. V was trimmed by 5 bases and J by 4 bases, leaving 24 bases between them. There are 17 residues in the CDR3.

The V call is TRBV7-9, the J call TRBJ2-5; TRBD2 agrees at 11 bases. Germline CDR1 SEHNR, CDR2 FQNEAQ (reference sequence). The CDR3 spans 15 residues. Germline trimming cut 4 bases from V and 9 bases from J; bases unmatched to any gene: 10. CDR3: CASSSMTSGAGAQYF. CDR3 coding DNA: TGTGCCAGCAGCTCGATGACTAGCGGGGCCGGGGCCCAGTACTTC.